This T cell receptor (beta chain) was sequenced for a study of tissue T cells after allogeneic stem cell transplantation. Findings and caveats of the study: The patient cohort was small and clinically heterogeneous, with limited sampling depth. Blood and spleen captured only part of the tissue TCR repertoire. Within patients, tissue anatomy strongly shaped TCR repertoire composition. Few T cell clones were shared across patients, but motif clusters showed tissue-specific shared signatures.

Worth noting for this clone: Its antigen is still unknown. Mouse gene names apply. The read finishes 1 residue shy of the CDR3 end, and the germline J gene is used to complete it.

TCRdb's table, derived via immunoSEQ multiplex PCR, lists solely in-frame clones and lacks some. The sample yields some 19,000 clones, roughly two thirds seen once. Germline V gene lookup returns CDR1 LGHNA and CDR2 YNLKQL (reference sequence). This CDR3 comprises 14 residues. Germline trimming cut 4 bases from V and 7 bases from J; bases unmatched to any gene: 7. The clonotype was recovered from a female BALB/c mouse in good health. The MHC haplotype of this mouse line is H2-d. This rearrangement joins TRBV5 to TRBJ2-7, with 10 bases lining up with TRBD2. Sequences were obtained from blood. This chain's CDR3 is CASSPDWGAREQYF. CDR3 DNA (partial): TGTGCCAGCAGCCCCGACTGGGGGGCGCGAGAACAGTAC.